Each of the 6 T cell receptor beta chains below was sequenced from the same sample in a study of metastatic and nonmetastatic thyroid tumors (TCRdb year 2020). No patient had received any treatment before thyroid surgery. The method behind the library was PCR. The sequencing machine was an Illumina HiSeq 4000. The public reads were run again by TCRdb, first through fastp at Q25 and then through MiXCR, and only productive beta chains were kept. The sample table contains over 45,000 clones; only one count was recorded for 24% of them. The ten top clones hold about 3.5% of the sample. Input material: blood. These receptor sequences come from a male donor with papillary thyroid cancer or a benign thyroid nodule (not recorded which). Some clones in this sample may be carry-over from other donors' samples.

The rearrangement uses TRBV20-1 and TRBJ2-1; 9 bases fit TRBD2. The germline gives CDR1 DFQATT, CDR2 SNEGSKA (reference sequence). There are 15 residues in the CDR3. Losses at the gene ends were 0 bases for V and 6 bases for J; bases not matched to a gene: 6. The CDR3 loop is CSARDGTSGPNEQFF. DNA for the CDR3: TGCAGTGCTAGAGATGGAACTAGCGGGCCCAATGAGCAGTTCTTC.

The table lists this clone with many counts. The V and J genes are TRBV25-1 and TRBJ2-5; 9 bases are shared with TRBD2. Germline lookup yields CDR1 MGHDK and CDR2 SYGVNS. Trimming took 3 bases from V and 3 from J; bases not matched to a gene: 5. The CDR3 length is 15 residues. The CDR3 is CASSEAGGTKETQYF. The CDR3 nucleotides are TGTGCCAGCAGTGAGGCGGGAGGGACGAAAGAGACCCAGTACTTC.

This clone was found many times. The J gene is TRBJ2-4, the V gene TRBV29-1, with a weak D call TRBD2 (6 bases). The V and J ends lost 7 bases and 14 bases respectively, with 12 bases between them. The germline V gene has CDR1 SQVTM and CDR2 ANQGSEA. The length of the CDR3 is 9 residues. The CDR3 DNA follows: TGCAGCGACGAGACTAGGGAGTACTTC. Protein: CSDETREYF.

The rearrangement uses TRBV24-1 and TRBJ2-6; a possible D gene is TRBD1 (5 bases). Looked up from germline, CDR1 is KGHDR and CDR2 is SFDVKD. V dropped 1 base and J dropped 3 bases, with 9 bases sitting between them. The CDR3 has 16 residues. CDR3 loop: CATSDLGRDGANVLTF. The CDR3 DNA reads TGTGCCACCAGTGATTTAGGCAGGGATGGGGCCAACGTCCTGACTTTC.

At least ten counts were recorded for this clone. This chain connects TRBV4-2 to TRBJ2-7; D possibly corresponds to TRBD2 (6 bases). The germline gives CDR1 LGHNA, CDR2 YNFKEQ. The CDR3 spans 15 residues. The V end was cut by 2 bases, the J end by 7 bases, with 18 bases between. CDR3 loop: CASSQPEYPGVEQYF. The CDR3, as DNA: TGTGCCAGCAGCCAACCCGAGTACCCGGGAGTAGAGCAGTACTTC.

V is TRBV12-5 and J is TRBJ2-1, with 7 nucleotides matching TRBD2. This CDR3 has 15 amino acids. Germline V gene sequence: CDR1 LGHNT, CDR2 FRNRAP. V lost 0 bases to trimming and J lost 7 bases; unmatched junction nucleotides: 6. The CDR3 sequence is CASGLVRWGGNEQFF. Here the CDR3 DNA reads TGTGCTAGTGGTTTGGTACGGTGGGGGGGAAATGAGCAGTTCTTC.